This TCR beta chain was recovered during a study of blood T cell repertoires in COVID-19. In the study overall: Collection of acute and convalescent COVID-19 samples took place in the United States, Italy and Spain. From T cells, B-cell-depleted T cells, or PBMCs came the material, which was cDNA or gDNA.

As handled by the study authors: By means of reference gene primer amplification, nucleated cell counts were estimated. Profiled with immunoSEQ multiplex PCR; TCRdb holds only in-frame clones, not every one. Clone size and the V and J calls come from that table; the DNA yielded D and trimming. Here the sample spans about 120,000 clones, less than 90% being singletons. This receptor was identified in a man between 25 and 39 years old with acute or convalescent COVID-19. The sequenced sample consisted of peripheral blood.

CDR3 region: CASSRGNNQPQHF. As DNA, the CDR3 is TGTGCCAGCAGTCGCGGCAACAATCAGCCCCAGCATTTT. The chain carries TRBV6-2 or TRBV6-3 and TRBJ1-5; D remains ambiguous. V lost 5 bases, J lost 3 bases, and 8 bases lay in between. This CDR3 comprises 13 residues. Germline CDR1 is MNHEY and CDR2 is SVGEGT.